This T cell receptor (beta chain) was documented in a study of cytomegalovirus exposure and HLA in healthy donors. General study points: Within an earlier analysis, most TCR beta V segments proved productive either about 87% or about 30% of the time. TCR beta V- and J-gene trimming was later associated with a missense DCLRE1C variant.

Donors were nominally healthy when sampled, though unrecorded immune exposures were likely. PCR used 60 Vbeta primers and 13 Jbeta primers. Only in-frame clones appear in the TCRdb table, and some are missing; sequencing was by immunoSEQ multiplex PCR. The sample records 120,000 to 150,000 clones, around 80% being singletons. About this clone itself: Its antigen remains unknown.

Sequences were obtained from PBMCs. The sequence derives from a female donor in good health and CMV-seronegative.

The CDR3 protein is CASSEEVTVNTEAFF. The CDR3 coding sequence is TGTGCCAGCAGTGAAGAGGTGACAGTGAACACTGAAGCTTTCTTT. The chain links TRBV6-1 to TRBJ1-1, with D possibly being TRBD1 (5 bases). There are 15 residues in the CDR3. V lost 1 base and J lost 0, with 9 bases in between. CDR1 and CDR2 (germline): MNHNS, SASEGT.